These 16 T cell receptor beta chains share one sample of origin, sequenced in a study of OX40 agonist ivuxolimab in advanced cancers. Measured with immunoSEQ multiplex PCR; TCRdb has only the in-frame clones, and not every one. The sample includes 100,000 or so clones, roughly nine tenths seen only once; the top ten take about 0.82%. The starting material was CD4+ or CD8+ T cells sorted from blood, obtained in a trial of the OX40 agonist ivuxolimab. The source of these receptors is an adult with an advanced solid tumor such as melanoma, head and neck, liver or kidney cancer.

V and J are TRBV28 and TRBJ1-2, with TRBD1 identical over 8 bases. The CDR3 extends over 13 amino acids. With 5 bases clipped from V and 7 bases from J, the junction kept 6 bases outside the gene matches. Germline assignment: CDR1 MDHEN and CDR2 SYDVKM. The CDR3 nucleotides read TGTGCCAGCAGTGAGGGACAGGTCTCTGGCTACACCTTC. Amino acids: CASSEGQVSGYTF.

The chain couples TRBV7-2 to TRBJ2-5; D gene uncertain. This CDR3 has 14 amino acids. The germline V gene has CDR1 SGHTA and CDR2 FQGNSA. V lost 0 bases, J lost 2 bases, and 7 bases lay in between. As DNA, the CDR3 is TGTGCCAGCAGCTTAGCGGTCAGGCAAGAGACCCAGTACTTC. Residues: CASSLAVRQETQYF.

The chain employs TRBV7-9 and TRBJ1-3; D call uncertain. V lost 1 base to trimming and J lost 4 bases, with 11 bases between them. From germline, CDR1 is SEHNR and CDR2 FQNEAQ (reference sequence). This CDR3 is 15 amino acids long. This chain's CDR3 is CASSLVALRGNTIYF. CDR3 DNA sequence: TGTGCCAGCAGCTTAGTCGCCCTGCGAGGAAACACCATATATTTT.

The chain has TRBV28 and TRBJ2-3; TRBD2 agrees at 11 bases. The CDR3 has 16 residues. Germline assignment: CDR1 MDHEN and CDR2 SYDVKM. Unmatched junction bases numbered 5, after V lost 6 bases and J lost 0 bases. This CDR3 reads CASRKTSGASTDTQYF. The CDR3 bases are TGTGCCAGCAGGAAGACTAGCGGGGCTAGCACAGATACGCAGTATTTT.

In its sample, this clone was seen many times. The rearrangement joins TRBV5-6 to TRBJ1-2; the match to TRBD1 covers 9 bases. Trimming at V came to 3 bases and at J to 6 bases, leaving 15 bases not matched to a gene. The CDR3 sequence is 17 residues long. Germline V lookup: CDR1 SGHDT, CDR2 YYEEEE. The CDR3 sequence: CASSSPPYDRGGDGYTF. The CDR3 coding sequence is TGTGCCAGCAGCTCCCCACCCTACGACAGGGGGGGGGATGGCTACACCTTC.

The chain is built from TRBV9 and TRBJ2-6, with unresolved D. The germline V gene has CDR1 SGDLS and CDR2 YYNGEE. This CDR3 region has 13 residues. V lost 0 bases, J lost 3 bases, and 1 base lay in between. The CDR3: CASSVGGANVLTF. CDR3 in DNA: TGTGCCAGCAGCGTAGGTGGGGCCAACGTCCTGACTTTC.

The chain links TRBV5-1 to TRBJ2-1, with 9 bases identical to TRBD2. Germline V CDR1 and CDR2: SGHRS, YFSETQ. V was clipped by 4 bases and J by 9 bases; unmatched bases: 8. This CDR3 comprises 14 residues. DNA for the CDR3: TGCGCCAGCAGCCTCTCCGGGACTAGCTTTGAGCAGTTCTTC. Translating it yields CASSLSGTSFEQFF.

The chain carries TRBV5-6 and TRBJ1-3; D gene ambiguous. V lost 0 bases and J 2 bases, leaving 9 bases between the germline ends. Per germline, CDR1 SGHDT and CDR2 YYEEEE. The CDR3 totals 15 residues. The CDR3 coding sequence is TGTGCCAGCAGCTTGGGGCCGAGTGCTGGAAACACCATATATTTT. Encoded protein: CASSLGPSAGNTIYF.

V usage is TRBV5-1 and J usage is TRBJ2-1, with D possibly TRBD2 on 5 matching bases. V was trimmed by 0 bases and J by 15 bases, leaving 13 bases between them. The V gene's germline CDR1 is SGHRS and CDR2 YFSETQ. The CDR3 has 12 amino acids. CDR3 protein: CASSLDFRRRFF. The CDR3 DNA follows: TGCGCCAGCAGCTTGGATTTCAGGAGGAGGTTCTTC.

The chain links TRBV5-1 to TRBJ2-7; 10 nucleotides line up with TRBD1. Germline V gene data show CDR1 as SGHRS and CDR2 as YFSETQ. V trimming: 2 bases; J trimming: 2 bases; junction bases outside the gene matches: 1. The CDR3 sequence is 14 residues long. As DNA, the CDR3 is TGCGCCAGCAGCTTTGACAGGGGGCCCTACGAGCAGTACTTC. Translation gives CASSFDRGPYEQYF.

V usage is TRBV7-9 and J usage is TRBJ2-4; tentatively, D is TRBD1 (5 bases). This CDR3 is 14 amino acids long. Germline V CDR1 and CDR2: SEHNR, FQNEAQ (reference sequence). V was clipped by 0 bases and J by 7 bases, with 10 bases between them. The CDR3 region is CASSLAGVGNIQYF. The CDR3 coding sequence is TGTGCCAGCAGCTTAGCAGGGGTTGGGAACATTCAGTACTTC.

J is TRBJ2-3 and V is TRBV29-1; 8 bases are shared with TRBD2. The CDR3 sequence is 16 residues long. With V trimmed by 0 bases and J by 6 bases, 11 bases remained unmatched. The germline CDR1 and CDR2 sequences are SQVTM and ANQGSEA. This chain's CDR3 is CSVEEYPGRASDTQYF. CDR3 bases: TGCAGCGTTGAAGAGTATCCCGGGAGGGCCTCCGATACGCAGTATTTT.

This clone showed up just once. This rearrangement joins TRBV7-2 to TRBJ2-7; the D call may be TRBD1 or TRBD2 (5 bases each). The germline V gene encodes CDR1 SGHTA and CDR2 FQGNSA. The V gene lost 1 base and the J gene lost 7 bases, with 17 bases spanning the gap. The CDR3 is 15 amino acids. The CDR3 DNA reads TGTGCCAGCAGCTTAGACTCCGGGGCCTGGAGAGAGCAGTACGTC. Translating gives CASSLDSGAWREQYV.

This rearrangement joins TRBV18 to TRBJ2-1, with 11 positions matching TRBD2. Germline values: CDR1 KGHSH, CDR2 LQKENI. Unmatched junction bases numbered 15, after V lost 6 bases and J lost 5 bases. The CDR3 runs to 18 residues. In nucleotides, the CDR3 is TGTGCCAGCTCGGCGGCTAGCGGGAGGCCAACGACCGACAATGAGCAGTTCTTC. Translating it yields CASSAASGRPTTDNEQFF.

Of note for this clone: This sample includes further DNA sequences coding for the same CDR3. V and J are TRBV6-5 and TRBJ2-7; unclear D gene. Germline V CDR1 and CDR2: MNHEY, SVGAGI. V shed 6 bases and J shed 3 bases, with 9 bases lying between them. The CDR3 loop spans 12 amino acids. The CDR3 loop reads CASRSQYYEQYV. The DNA of the CDR3 is TGTGCCAGCAGGTCACAATACTACGAGCAGTACGTC.

The chain has TRBV7-6 and TRBJ2-5; D gene ambiguous. The CDR3 is 15 amino acids. The germline V gene encodes CDR1 SGHVS and CDR2 FNYEAQ. V lost 1 base and J 1 base, leaving 10 bases between the germline ends. The CDR3 region is CASSLDLLRQETQYF. CDR3 in DNA: TGTGCCAGCAGCTTAGATTTGCTGCGCCAAGAGACCCAGTACTTC.